What follows is one TCR beta chain and its context. No antigen is known for it. No clone much larger than this one lies a single base away; base qualities are absent. V trim: 4 bases; J trim: 8 bases; unmatched bases: 6. From the cysteine up to the phenylalanine, the CDR3 has a length of 15 residues. Here the CDR3 DNA is all that survives: 45 bases in frame from base 1. From the germline V gene, CDR1 is MRHNA and CDR2 is SNTAGT. This specimen belongs to a study of cytotoxic CD8 clonotypes in ibrutinib-treated CLL (dated by TCRdb to the early 2020s). Context from the whole study: The cohort had about a dozen relapsed/refractory and approximately 14 treatment-naive patients; approximately 18 were IGHV unmutated. Cryopreserved peripheral blood mononuclear cells were collected at three points: before therapy, at response, and at either sustained remission or disease progression. Response samples were obtained after a median of 12 months of treatment, with a range of roughly 6 to 40 months. Responses were partial in some 24 patients and complete in 2; after median approximately 67 months follow-up, around 15 stayed in remission and about 12 progressed. Samples averaged about 260,000 productive templates and roughly 86,000 productive rearrangements. Patients were still on ibrutinib when every remission and progressive disease sample was collected. Longitudinal samples were obtainable from about 30% of the roughly 86 participants in the trial.

Beyond this particular receptor, the publication reports: Public clonotypes were rare and either shrank or stayed stable during treatment, and the rise in clonality at ibrutinib response reflected expansion of private clonotypes. Clonality increased at ibrutinib response, stayed stable in sustained remission, and fell back toward baseline at progression. Sampling times were not matched between sustained-remission and progressing patients, and lymph node repertoires were not studied. Baseline clonality was found to be higher than that of age-matched healthy donors and was strongly correlated with circulating CD8+ T-cell counts.

A MiSeq instrument was used for deep resolution sequencing, which targeted depths ranging from 1 in 1 million up to 1 in 200,000 T cells, with coverage averaging 10x for each clonotype. The immunoSEQ hsTCRB Kit was used to generate the TCR beta libraries. From the authors' description of their analysis: ImmunoSEQ Data Assistant and ImmunoSEQ Analyzer were used for data analysis, and V, D and J genes were assigned according to IMGT definitions. Clonality, which ranges from 0 to 1, was calculated by subtracting the normalized Shannon entropy of productive rearrangement frequencies from one. Only overrepresented clonotypes making up at least 0.05% of each patient's repertoire were included in the public clonotype analysis. About twelve age-matched healthy donor repertoires from immuneACCESS were used as controls for clonality. The clones in this table, taken by TCRdb from immuneACCESS, are in-frame only. Not every clone is retained; where verified, under half of the shortfall comes from an unresolved V gene, and the cause of the rest is unknown. V and J calls and clone size follow that table, whereas D and trimming were derived from the DNA. The sample has about 200,000 clones on record, over 55% of them singletons. Around 15% of the sample is held by the ten biggest clonotypes.

What the time point label conveys for this sample: around 25 months on ibrutinib. For TCR beta library preparation, about 2 micrograms of genomic DNA were extracted from the cryopreserved PBMCs. Longitudinal blood samples from CLL patients on ibrutinib monotherapy underwent high-throughput TCR beta sequencing. Patients were enrolled in a phase 2 open-label single-center ibrutinib monotherapy trial. Sample: PBMCs, taken after 24 months of ibrutinib treatment. The sequence links TRBV6-4 to TRBJ2-1; TRBD2 fits 12 bases in the junction. The TCR comes from a human donor with chronic lymphocytic leukemia. The DNA reads TGTGCCAGCAGTGTACGACTAGCGGGAGCCGATGAGCAGTTCTTC. This encodes CASSVRLAGADEQFF.